This TCR beta chain was sequenced during a study of blood T cell repertoires in COVID-19. The wider study: There were acute and convalescent COVID-19 samples, and they came from the United States, Italy and Spain. From T cells, B-cell-depleted T cells, or PBMCs came the material, which was cDNA or gDNA.

Under the authors' procedure: Estimated nucleated cell counts came from reference gene primer amplification. Sequenced by immunoSEQ multiplex PCR; TCRdb stores in-frame clones only, minus some. V, J and clone size reflect that table, while D and trimming were determined from the DNA. The sample has 69,000 or so clones, around 89% seen once. This receptor was obtained from a man over 45 with acute or convalescent COVID-19. Sequencing was performed on peripheral blood.

The CDR3 protein is CASSGQGSNTEAFF. The CDR3 bases are TGCGCCAGCAGCGGCCAGGGTTCTAACACTGAAGCTTTCTTT. The chain links TRBV5-1 to TRBJ1-1; D perhaps matches TRBD1 (5 bases). V lost 4 bases and J lost 2, with 12 bases in between. This CDR3 is 14 amino acids long. Looked up from germline, CDR1 is SGHRS and CDR2 is YFSETQ.